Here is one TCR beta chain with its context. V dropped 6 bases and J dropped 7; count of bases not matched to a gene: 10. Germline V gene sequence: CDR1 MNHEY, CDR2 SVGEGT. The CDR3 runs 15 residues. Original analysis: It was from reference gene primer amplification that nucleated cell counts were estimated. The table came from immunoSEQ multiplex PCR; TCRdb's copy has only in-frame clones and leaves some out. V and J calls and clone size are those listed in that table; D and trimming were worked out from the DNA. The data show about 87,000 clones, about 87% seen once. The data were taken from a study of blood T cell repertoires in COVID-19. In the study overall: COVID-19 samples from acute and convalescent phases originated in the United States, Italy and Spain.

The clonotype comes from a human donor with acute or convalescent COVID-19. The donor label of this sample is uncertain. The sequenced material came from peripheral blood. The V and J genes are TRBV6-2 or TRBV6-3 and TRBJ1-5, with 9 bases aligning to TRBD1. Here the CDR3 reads CASRYATGGGQPQHF. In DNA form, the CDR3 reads TGTGCCAGCAGGTACGCCACAGGGGGCGGGCAGCCCCAGCATTTT.